This T cell receptor (beta chain) was documented in a study of blood T cell repertoires in COVID-19. Study summary: Sites across the United States, Italy and Spain contributed samples from acute and convalescent COVID-19.

Using immunoSEQ multiplex PCR, the repertoire was profiled, and TCRdb retains in-frame clones only, with some absent. The data show 45,000 to 55,000 clones, approximately 90% seen once. CDR1 is LNHNV, CDR2 YYDKDF, per germline (reference sequence). The CDR3 sequence is 15 residues long. V lost 1 base and J lost 5; bases outside the gene matches: 8. The sequenced material came from peripheral blood. The rearrangement uses TRBV15 and TRBJ2-7, with TRBD2 identical over 7 bases. The sequence came from a woman in her thirties or forties with active COVID-19. The CDR3 coding sequence is TGTGCCACCAGCAGAGCGGGGGGATCTATAAACGAGCAGTACTTC. Its protein product is CATSRAGGSINEQYF.